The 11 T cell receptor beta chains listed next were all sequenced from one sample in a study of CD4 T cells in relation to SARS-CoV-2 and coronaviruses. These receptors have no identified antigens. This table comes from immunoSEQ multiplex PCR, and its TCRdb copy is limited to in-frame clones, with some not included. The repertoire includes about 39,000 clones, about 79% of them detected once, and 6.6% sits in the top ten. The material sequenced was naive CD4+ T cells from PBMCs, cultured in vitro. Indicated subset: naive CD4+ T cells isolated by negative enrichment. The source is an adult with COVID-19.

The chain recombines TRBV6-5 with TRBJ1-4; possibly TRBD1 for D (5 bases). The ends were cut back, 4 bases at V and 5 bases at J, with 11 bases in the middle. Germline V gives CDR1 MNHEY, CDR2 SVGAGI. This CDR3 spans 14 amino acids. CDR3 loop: CASSSPGWNEKLFF. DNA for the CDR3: TGTGCCAGCAGTTCCCCAGGGTGGAATGAAAAACTGTTTTTT.

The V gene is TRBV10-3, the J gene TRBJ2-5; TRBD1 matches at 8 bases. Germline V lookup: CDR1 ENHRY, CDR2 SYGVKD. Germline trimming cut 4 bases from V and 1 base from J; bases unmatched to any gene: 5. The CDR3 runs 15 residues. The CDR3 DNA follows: TGTGCCATCAGTGCGAGACAGGGGCCCCAAGAGACCCAGTACTTC. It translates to CAISARQGPQETQYF.

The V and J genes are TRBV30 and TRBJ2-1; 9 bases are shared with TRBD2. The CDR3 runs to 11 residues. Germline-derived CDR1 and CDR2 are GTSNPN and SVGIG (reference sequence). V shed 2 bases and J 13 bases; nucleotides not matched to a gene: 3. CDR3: CAWSLREGQFF. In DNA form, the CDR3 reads TGTGCCTGGAGTTTGCGGGAGGGCCAGTTCTTC.

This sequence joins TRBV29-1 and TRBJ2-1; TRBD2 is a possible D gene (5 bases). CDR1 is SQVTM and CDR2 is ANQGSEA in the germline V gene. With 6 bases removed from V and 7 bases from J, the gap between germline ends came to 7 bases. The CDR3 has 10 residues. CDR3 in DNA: TGCAGCGTCCGGACTAATGAGCAGTTCTTC. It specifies CSVRTNEQFF.

CDR3 residues: CASSAFGGGNTGELFF. The DNA of the CDR3 is TGTGCCAGCAGCGCATTTGGGGGGGGGAACACCGGGGAGCTGTTTTTT. The chain employs TRBV9 and TRBJ2-2; 7 bases fit TRBD2. Germline V gives CDR1 SGDLS, CDR2 YYNGEE. The CDR3 is 16 residues long. V lost 3 bases to trimming and J lost 1 base; unmatched junction nucleotides: 6. Full variable domain (rest looked up from reference TRBV9 and TRBJ2-2): DSGVTQTPKHLITATGQRVTLRCSPRSGDLSVYWYQQSLDQGLQFLIQYYNGEERAKGNILERFSAQQFPDLHSELNLSSLELGDSALYFCASSAFGGGNTGELFFGEGSRLTVL.

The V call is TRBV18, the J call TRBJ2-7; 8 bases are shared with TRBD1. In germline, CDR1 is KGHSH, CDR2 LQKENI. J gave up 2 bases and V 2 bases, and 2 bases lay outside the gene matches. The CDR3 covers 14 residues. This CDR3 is CASSPEQGAYEQYF. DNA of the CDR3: TGTGCCAGCTCACCAGAACAGGGGGCCTACGAGCAGTACTTC.

The CDR3 reads CASSLYGGQEVNGYTF. The CDR3 DNA sequence: TGTGCCAGCAGTTTATATGGGGGACAGGAAGTAAATGGCTACACCTTC. This chain links TRBV27 with TRBJ1-2, with 8 bases lining up with TRBD1. V was pared by 1 base and J by 6 bases, with 10 bases of the junction left unmatched. This CDR3 comprises 16 residues. CDR1 is MNHEY and CDR2 is SMNVEV in the germline V gene (reference sequence).

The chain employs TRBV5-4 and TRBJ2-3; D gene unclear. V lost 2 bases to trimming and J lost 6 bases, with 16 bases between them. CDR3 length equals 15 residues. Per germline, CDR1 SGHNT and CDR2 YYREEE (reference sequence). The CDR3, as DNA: TGTGCCAGCAGCTTCCGGCCCTCAAAATCCGATACGCAGTATTTT. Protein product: CASSFRPSKSDTQYF.

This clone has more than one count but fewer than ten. CDR3 in amino acids: CASSYYRDFAFF. The DNA for the CDR3 is TGTGCCAGCAGTTATTACCGGGACTTCGCTTTCTTT. The V and J genes are TRBV28 and TRBJ1-1, with a tentative D call TRBD1 (5 bases). The CDR3 is 12 amino acids. Per germline, CDR1 MDHEN and CDR2 SYDVKM. Trimming stripped 4 bases from V and 11 bases from J, with 14 bases between.

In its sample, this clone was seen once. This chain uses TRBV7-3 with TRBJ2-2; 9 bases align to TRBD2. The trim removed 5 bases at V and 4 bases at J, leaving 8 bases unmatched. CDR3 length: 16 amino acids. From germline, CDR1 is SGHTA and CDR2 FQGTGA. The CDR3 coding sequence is TGTGCCAGCAGCAAACGGACTAGCGTCGGCACCGGGGAGCTGTTTTTT. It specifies CASSKRTSVGTGELFF.

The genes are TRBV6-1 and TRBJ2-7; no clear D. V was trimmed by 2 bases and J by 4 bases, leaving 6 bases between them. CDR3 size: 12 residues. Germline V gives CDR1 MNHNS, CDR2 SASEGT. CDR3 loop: CASSESTYEQYF. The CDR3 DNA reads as TGTGCCAGCAGTGAAAGTACATACGAGCAGTACTTC.